The 17 T cell receptor beta chains presented below share a single source sample, sequenced in a study of T cells in Graves' hyperthyroidism and ophthalmopathy. Amplification targeted TCR beta CDR3 regions from RNA transcripts. First-round RT-PCR of the TCR CDR3 relied on the HTBI primer set. MiXCR, run by TCRdb on the multiplex PCR reads, gives a single entry per CDR3 protein. Among around 480,000 distinct CDR3 sequences listed, approximately 15% were seen once. The specimen was blood. Receptors were obtained from a woman aged 18-29 years with Graves' hyperthyroidism.

This clonotype was detected many times. The chain employs TRBV12-3 or TRBV12-4 and TRBJ2-7; TRBD2 matches at 7 bases. With 6 bases clipped from V and 3 bases from J, the junction kept 11 bases outside the gene matches. The CDR3 contains 15 residues. In nucleotides, the CDR3 is TGTGCCAGCAGATCGCGGTTAGCTAGCGGCTACGAGCAGTACTTC. Translating it yields CASRSRLASGYEQYF.

The chain combines TRBV7-6 with TRBJ2-1; D is possibly TRBD1 or TRBD2 (5 bases each). The CDR3 sequence is 13 residues long. Trimming shortened V by 5 bases and J by 10 bases, and 15 bases separated the two germline ends. CDR1 is SGHVS, CDR2 FNYEAQ, per germline. Here the CDR3 reads CASSGIRDVEQFF. The CDR3 DNA reads as TGTGCCAGCAGCGGGATCCGGGACGTCGAGCAGTTCTTC.

CDR3 sequence: CASRPGQGCTGELFF. CDR3 bases: TGTGCCAGCAGGCCGGGACAGGGATGCACCGGGGAGCTGTTTTTT. The chain joins TRBV12-3 or TRBV12-4 to TRBJ2-2; the match to TRBD1 covers 9 bases. The V gene end was trimmed by 6 bases and the J gene end by 4 bases; junction bases not matched to a gene: 6. This CDR3 comprises 15 residues.

The V and J genes are TRBV20-1 and TRBJ2-5; D might be TRBD2 (5 bases). Looked up from germline, CDR1 is DFQATT and CDR2 is SNEGSKA (reference sequence). The CDR3 spans 13 residues. V lost 6 bases and J 1 base, leaving 12 bases between the germline ends. CDR3 sequence reads: CSALGLSQETQYF. In DNA form, the CDR3 reads TGCAGTGCGCTCGGACTTTCCCAAGAGACCCAGTACTTC.

This clonotype turned up a few times. The genes are TRBV10-1 and TRBJ1-6; D is undetermined. Trimming stripped 0 bases from V and 9 bases from J, with 9 bases between. Germline assignment: CDR1 WNHNN and CDR2 SYGVQD (reference sequence). The length of the CDR3 is 14 residues. In DNA form, the CDR3 reads TGCGCCAGCAGTGAGTCGGGAATGGGTTCACCCCTCCACTTT. Translated: CASSESGMGSPLHF.

In its sample, this clonotype was seen many times. The chain links TRBV20-1 to TRBJ1-1; possibly TRBD1 for D (5 bases). The CDR3 spans 11 residues. The V gene's germline CDR1 is DFQATT and CDR2 SNEGSKA (reference sequence). Trimming left V 4 bases short and J 5 bases short, with 8 bases between. CDR3 sequence (DNA): TGCAGTGCTATCGAGGGGACTGAAGCTTTCTTT. As protein: CSAIEGTEAFF.

In its sample, this clonotype was seen many times. The chain links TRBV6-6 to TRBJ2-5; TRBD1 matches at 8 bases. The J segment lost 5 bases and the V segment lost 2 bases, leaving 7 bases of the junction unmatched. CDR3 length: 15 amino acids. Germline V lookup: CDR1 MNHNY, CDR2 SVGAGI (reference sequence). CDR3 sequence (DNA): TGTGCCAGCAGTTACCATAGGACAGGGTCGGAGACCCAGTACTTC. It codes for CASSYHRTGSETQYF.

The chain combines TRBV4-1 with TRBJ2-1, with D perhaps assigned TRBD1 or TRBD2 (5 bases each). Germline V lookup: CDR1 MGHRA, CDR2 YSYEKL. Trimming removed 8 bases from V and 1 base from J, with 15 bases in between. This CDR3 is 15 amino acids long. The CDR3 DNA reads as TGCGCCAGCGGGCCTCAATGGGGGTCCTACAATGAGCAGTTCTTC. It translates to CASGPQWGSYNEQFF.

This clonotype has just a few counts. CDR3 sequence (DNA): TGTGCCAGCAGCTTAGCCCAGGGGCCAGATACGCAGTATTTT. This encodes CASSLAQGPDTQYF. The chain is built from TRBV7-3 and TRBJ2-3; D is possibly TRBD1 (6 bases). This CDR3 comprises 14 residues. Germline V gene sequence: CDR1 SGHTA, CDR2 FQGTGA. V shed 2 bases and J shed 4 bases, with 10 bases lying between them.

In its sample, this clonotype was seen a few times. J is TRBJ1-4 and V is TRBV15; possibly TRBD1 for D (5 bases). The CDR3 runs to 14 residues. V lost 4 bases, J lost 7 bases, and 13 bases lay in between. Germline V gene data show CDR1 as LNHNV and CDR2 as YYDKDF (reference sequence). CDR3 sequence: CATSMGLSPEKLFF. The CDR3 DNA reads TGTGCCACCAGCATGGGACTTAGTCCTGAAAAACTGTTTTTT. The full variable domain, rest sourced from reference TRBV15 and TRBJ1-4, is DAMVIQNPRYQVTQFGKPVTLSCSQTLNHNVMYWYQQKSSQAPKLLFHYYDKDFNNEADTPDNFQSRRPNTSFCFLDIRSPGLGDTAMYLCATSMGLSPEKLFFGSGTQLSVL.

The rearrangement links TRBV30 to TRBJ1-6; D gene uncertain. Germline V gene lookup returns CDR1 GTSNPN and CDR2 SVGIG (reference sequence). The CDR3 totals 14 residues. Trimming removed 0 bases at V and 4 bases at J, with 7 bases between. The CDR3 spells CAWSVTEYNSPLHF. CDR3 DNA sequence: TGTGCCTGGAGTGTAACAGAATATAATTCACCCCTCCACTTT.

This clonotype was seen ten or more times. The chain uses TRBV14 and TRBJ2-1; D is possibly TRBD1 (5 bases). V was clipped by 2 bases and J by 9 bases, with 14 bases between them. The CDR3 contains 14 residues. Germline CDR1 SGHDN, CDR2 FVKESK. CDR3 sequence (DNA): TGTGCCAGCAGCCAAAGTCGAACAGGTGGTGAGCAGTTCTTC. As protein: CASSQSRTGGEQFF. Supplemented by reference TRBV14 and TRBJ2-1, the full variable domain reads EAGVTQFPSHSVIEKGQTVTLRCDPISGHDNLYWYRRVMGKEIKFLLHFVKESKQDESGMPNNRFLAERTGGTYSTLKVQPAELEDSGVYFCASSQSRTGGEQFFGPGTRLTVL.

J is TRBJ1-1 and V is TRBV3-1, with no clear D. Germline values: CDR1 LGHDT, CDR2 YNNKEL (reference sequence). The CDR3 length is 12 residues. V shed 4 bases and J shed 4 bases, with 7 bases lying between them. The CDR3 reads CASSRPGTEAFF. The CDR3 DNA follows: TGTGCCAGCAGCCGACCTGGCACTGAAGCTTTCTTT.

This clonotype was counted at least ten times. The chain combines TRBV3-1 with TRBJ2-1; possible D gene TRBD2, 5 bases. CDR1 is LGHDT, CDR2 YNNKEL, per germline (reference sequence). V was shortened by 1 base and J by 8 bases, with 15 bases between the two germline ends. This CDR3 spans 15 amino acids. The CDR3 DNA follows: TGTGCCAGCAGCCAAGGTATCAGCGGCCAATATGAGCAGTTCTTC. Translated: CASSQGISGQYEQFF.

Regarding this clonotype: A much larger clone differs from this one at a single base, so this may be a read error. V is TRBV2 and J is TRBJ1-4; 10 bases fit TRBD1. This CDR3 is built from 14 residues. Losses at the gene ends were 6 bases for V and 7 bases for J; bases not matched to a gene: 5. The germline V gene encodes CDR1 SNHLY and CDR2 FYNNEI. CDR3 DNA sequence: TGTGCCAGCAGGCGGGACAGGGGCCCTGAAAAACTGTTTTTT. Protein product: CASRRDRGPEKLFF.

This clonotype was found many times. The rearrangement joins TRBV12-3 or TRBV12-4 to TRBJ1-2; 8 bases fit TRBD1. Trimming took 6 bases from V and 4 from J; bases not matched to a gene: 4. The CDR3 spans 13 residues. The CDR3, as DNA: TGTGCCAGCAGACGGACAGGGTTCTATGGCTACACCTTC. Its translation is CASRRTGFYGYTF.

This clonotype has ten or more counts. The J gene is TRBJ2-1, the V gene TRBV3-1, with TRBD2 as a possible D gene (5 bases). This CDR3 contains 16 residues. Germline CDR1 reads LGHDT; CDR2 reads YNNKEL (reference sequence). The V end lost 1 base, the J end lost 0 bases, and 10 bases lay between the germline ends. CDR3 coding DNA: TGTGCCAGCAGCCAAGGTGCGAGCGGCTCCTACAATGAGCAGTTCTTC. Its translation is CASSQGASGSYNEQFF.